The present TCR beta chain was sequenced within a study of control samples from healthy donors and cancer patients. Repertoires were generated with immunoSEQ multiplex PCR, while TCRdb's copy carries only in-frame clones and drops some. The table records 80,000 to 85,000 clones, 88% of them present only once. Germline assignment: CDR1 MNHEY and CDR2 SVGAGI. This CDR3 is built from 12 residues. The V end lost 6 bases, the J end lost 0 bases, and 4 bases lay between the germline ends. To note about this clone: Other DNA sequences of this sample code for an identical CDR3.

Source material: blood. The origin of this receptor is a woman aged 45-65 years in good health. The chain carries TRBV6-5 and TRBJ2-3; D is unresolved. Here the CDR3 reads CASRGSTDTQYF. The CDR3 nucleotides read TGTGCCAGCAGAGGGAGCACAGATACGCAGTATTTT.